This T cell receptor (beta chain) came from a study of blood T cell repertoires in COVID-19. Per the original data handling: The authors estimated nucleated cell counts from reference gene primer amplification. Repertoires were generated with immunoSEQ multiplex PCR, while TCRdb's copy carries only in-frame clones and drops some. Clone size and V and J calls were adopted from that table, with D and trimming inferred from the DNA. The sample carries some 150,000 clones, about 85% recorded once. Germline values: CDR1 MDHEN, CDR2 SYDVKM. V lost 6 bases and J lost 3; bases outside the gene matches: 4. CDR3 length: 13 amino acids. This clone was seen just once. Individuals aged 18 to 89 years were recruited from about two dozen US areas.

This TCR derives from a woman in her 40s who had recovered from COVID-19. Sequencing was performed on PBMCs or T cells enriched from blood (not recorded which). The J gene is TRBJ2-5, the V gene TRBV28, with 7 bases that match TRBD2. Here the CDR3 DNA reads TGTGCCAGCAGCTACAGCGGGAAAGAGACCCAGTACTTC. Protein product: CASSYSGKETQYF. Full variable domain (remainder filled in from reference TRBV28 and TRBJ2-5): DVKVTQSSRYLVKRTGEKVFLECVQDMDHENMFWYRQDPGLGLRLIYFSYDVKMKEKGDIPEGYSVSREKKERFSLILESASTNQTSMYLCASSYSGKETQYFGPGTRLLVL.